This TCR beta chain derives from a study of shared clonotypes between healthy human individuals. The wider study: A couple of women and a few men aged 18 to 49 made up the donors.

Clones were read by immunoSEQ multiplex PCR, and TCRdb kept only the in-frame ones, dropping some. The sample carries roughly 2.6 million clones, roughly 92% recorded once. The sequencing input was naive CD4+ T cells sorted from blood. Subset denoted: CD45RA+ positively selected. The origin of this receptor is a young man in good health.

The CDR3 sequence is CASSSTSGRQTQYF. In nucleotides, the CDR3 is TGTGCCAGCAGCTCTACTAGCGGGAGGCAGACCCAGTACTTC. V is TRBV11-2 and J is TRBJ2-5; TRBD2 matches 12 bases. CDR1 and CDR2 (germline): SGHAT, FQNNGV. V shed 4 bases and J 6 bases; nucleotides not matched to a gene: 3. The CDR3 totals 14 residues. The whole variable domain, remainder taken from reference TRBV11-2 and TRBJ2-5, is EAGVAQSPRYKIIEKRQSVAFWCNPISGHATLYWYQQILGQGPKLLIQFQNNGVVDDSQLPKDRFSAERLKGVDSTLKIQPAKLEDSAVYLCASSSTSGRQTQYFGPGTRLLVL.